Below are 27 T cell receptor beta chains sequenced from a single sample in a study of T cell responses to AZD1222 COVID-19 vaccine. Here immunoSEQ multiplex PCR was the method, and the copy in TCRdb shows in-frame clones only, minus some. The sample records 150,000 to 200,000 clones, around 90% being singletons. The sample was peripheral blood, taken on day 0 of AZD1222 vaccination. The receptors shown here come from an adult in good health.

Remarks on this clone: The sample contains more than one DNA sequence encoding this CDR3. This chain joins TRBV9 and TRBJ1-2; TRBD1 aligns across 8 bases. From germline, CDR1 is SGDLS and CDR2 YYNGEE. J lost 4 bases, V lost 0 bases, and 2 bases had no gene match. CDR3 length: 14 residues. The CDR3 bases are TGTGCCAGCAGCGTAGCTACAGGGGGCTATGGCTACACCTTC. Translating gives CASSVATGGYGYTF.

This chain connects TRBV7-3 to TRBJ2-5; 8 bases are a match to TRBD1. J gave up 5 bases and V 5 bases, and 4 bases lay outside the gene matches. CDR3 length equals 13 residues. The V gene's germline CDR1 is SGHTA and CDR2 FQGTGA. In DNA form, the CDR3 reads TGTGCCAGCAGCCAGGGGGCCGGGGAGACCCAGTACTTC. Residues: CASSQGAGETQYF.

This rearrangement joins TRBV15 to TRBJ2-1; D gene uncertain. Deletions cut 0 bases from V and 9 bases from J, with 12 bases between. The CDR3 is made up of 14 amino acids. Germline V CDR1 and CDR2: LNHNV, YYDKDF (reference sequence). The CDR3 sequence: CATSRDPIAGEQFF. In nucleotides, the CDR3 is TGTGCCACCAGCAGAGATCCGATAGCTGGTGAGCAGTTCTTC.

This clone was detected only a few times. The V call is TRBV11-2, the J call TRBJ2-7; no reliable D call. The V end lost 4 bases, the J end lost 7 bases, and 17 bases lay between the germline ends. Germline CDR1 is SGHAT and CDR2 is FQNNGV. CDR3 length: 14 amino acids. The CDR3 DNA is TGTGCCAGCAGCTCCGACCCAACGGTGGGGGAGCAGTACTTC. Its translation: CASSSDPTVGEQYF.

The chain joins TRBV10-3 to TRBJ1-5; D remains ambiguous. The germline CDR1 and CDR2 sequences are ENHRY and SYGVKD. V was trimmed by 3 bases and J by 3 bases, leaving 9 bases between them. CDR3 length equals 14 residues. The CDR3 bases are TGTGCCATCAGTGACAGGAAGAACAATCAGCCCCAGCATTTT. Translation: CAISDRKNNQPQHF.

V is TRBV12-3 or TRBV12-4 and J is TRBJ2-3, with D hard to call. The V end lost 1 base, the J end lost 6 bases, and 8 bases lay between the germline ends. The CDR3 runs to 13 residues. The CDR3 region is CASSLGDLDTQYF. The DNA for the CDR3 is TGTGCCAGCAGTTTAGGGGATCTCGATACGCAGTATTTT.

V usage is TRBV7-2 and J usage is TRBJ1-2; D is undetermined. Trimming left V 5 bases short and J 1 base short, with 14 bases between. This CDR3 region has 15 residues. Germline CDR1 SGHTA, CDR2 FQGNSA. The CDR3 sequence: CASSPPPGINYGYTF. The CDR3 DNA sequence: TGTGCCAGCAGCCCGCCACCGGGAATTAACTATGGCTACACCTTC. The full variable domain, with the rest looked up from reference TRBV7-2 and TRBJ1-2, is GAGVSQSPSNKVTEKGKDVELRCDPISGHTALYWYRQSLGQGLEFLIYFQGNSAPDKSGLPSDRFSAERTGGSVSTLTIQRTQQEDSAVYLCASSPPPGINYGYTFGSGTRLTVV.

The chain has TRBV7-2 and TRBJ1-3; D not certain. Per the germline V gene, CDR1 is SGHTA and CDR2 is FQGNSA. V shed 2 bases and J shed 0 bases, with 11 bases lying between them. The CDR3 is 16 amino acids. The CDR3 region is CASSLRSPSSGNTIYF. CDR3 bases: TGTGCCAGCAGCTTACGGTCTCCTTCCTCTGGAAACACCATATATTTT.

The chain couples TRBV12-3 or TRBV12-4 to TRBJ2-7, with D tentatively TRBD1 or TRBD2 (5 bases each). CDR3 length: 13 residues. V was trimmed by 7 bases and J by 5 bases, leaving 15 bases between them. The CDR3 bases are TGTGCCAGCACCTTAGCCGGGGCGAACGAGCAGTACTTC. Translating it yields CASTLAGANEQYF.

The chain recombines TRBV5-1 with TRBJ1-2, with D tentatively TRBD1 (5 bases). Trimming cost V 3 bases and J 3 bases, with 18 bases left between them. The CDR3 runs to 16 residues. Germline V CDR1 and CDR2: SGHRS, YFSETQ. The CDR3 protein is CASSSYRGSGDYGYTF. Here the CDR3 DNA reads TGCGCCAGCAGCTCGTACCGGGGCTCCGGGGACTATGGCTACACCTTC.

The chain carries TRBV5-1 and TRBJ2-5; 9 positions agree with TRBD2. The CDR3 is made up of 16 amino acids. Trimming took 4 bases from V and 4 from J; bases not matched to a gene: 11. Germline CDR1 reads SGHRS; CDR2 reads YFSETQ. The CDR3 coding sequence is TGCGCCAGCAGCGAGTGGACTAGCGAGCGCTTAGAGACCCAGTACTTC. This gives the protein CASSEWTSERLETQYF. Drawing the rest from reference TRBV5-1 and TRBJ2-5, the complete variable domain is KAGVTQTPRYLIKTRGQQVTLSCSPISGHRSVSWYQQTPGQGLQFLFEYFSETQRNKGNFPGRFSGRQFSNSRSEMNVSTLELGDSALYLCASSEWTSERLETQYFGPGTRLLVL.

The rearrangement joins TRBV2 to TRBJ1-3; D not certain. Between the trimmed V and J ends, which lost 7 bases and 0 bases, there was a span of 4 bases. The CDR3 contains 12 residues. Germline assignment: CDR1 SNHLY and CDR2 FYNNEI. The CDR3 DNA follows: TGTGCCAGCAAGTTCTCTGGAAACACCATATATTTT. Translation gives CASKFSGNTIYF. The full variable domain, rest sourced from reference TRBV2 and TRBJ1-3, is EPEVTQTPSHQVTQMGQEVILRCVPISNHLYFYWYRQILGQKVEFLVSFYNNEISEKSEIFDDQFSVERPDGSNFTLKIRSTKLEDSAMYFCASKFSGNTIYFGEGSWLTVV.

The CDR3 DNA reads TGCGCCAGCAGCCGGGACAGCCAGGCGGCTGGCTACACCTTC. It encodes CASSRDSQAAGYTF. The V call is TRBV5-1, the J call TRBJ1-2, with TRBD1 matching 7 bases. V shed 4 bases and J 7 bases; nucleotides not matched to a gene: 10. Germline V CDR1 and CDR2: SGHRS, YFSETQ. This CDR3 contains 14 residues.

This clone occurred once. This chain connects TRBV3-1 (or the pseudogene TRBV3-2) to TRBJ2-3; possibly TRBD2 for D (6 bases). Germline V gene sequence: CDR1 LGHDT, CDR2 YNNKEL (reference sequence). There are 16 residues in the CDR3. The V end was cut by 0 bases, the J end by 0 bases, with 10 bases between. The CDR3 region has the DNA TGTGCCAGCAGCCAAGATTTGAGCGGGAGCACAGATACGCAGTATTTT. It codes for CASSQDLSGSTDTQYF.

The gene calls are TRBV5-4 and TRBJ1-1; D unresolved. The ends were cut back, 6 bases at V and 5 bases at J, with 20 bases in the middle. The CDR3 extends over 15 amino acids. The V gene's germline CDR1 is SGHNT and CDR2 YYREEE (reference sequence). The CDR3 DNA sequence: TGTGCCAGCACTGCCCCCCGCGGAGGCGAGACTGAAGCTTTCTTT. Its protein is CASTAPRGGETEAFF.

This chain connects TRBV6-5 to TRBJ2-3; 11 nucleotides match TRBD2. Trimming took 2 bases from V and 3 from J; bases not matched to a gene: 4. Germline values: CDR1 MNHEY, CDR2 SVGAGI. The length of the CDR3 is 16 residues. The CDR3 nucleotides read TGTGCCAGCAGTTACCGACTAGCGGGGCCGACAGATACGCAGTATTTT. Its protein is CASSYRLAGPTDTQYF.

The J gene is TRBJ2-5, the V gene TRBV12-3 or TRBV12-4; D gene ambiguous. The CDR3 runs 11 residues. With 3 bases removed from V and 5 bases from J, the gap between germline ends came to 4 bases. The CDR3 is CASSFKETQYF. The CDR3 nucleotides read TGTGCCAGCAGTTTCAAGGAGACCCAGTACTTC.

CDR3 amino acids: CASRREEADTQYF. In nucleotides, the CDR3 is TGTGCCAGCAGACGGGAGGAGGCAGATACGCAGTATTTT. This rearrangement joins TRBV7-9 to TRBJ2-3; 7 nucleotides line up with TRBD2. This CDR3 contains 13 residues. Per germline, CDR1 SEHNR and CDR2 FQNEAQ (reference sequence). With 6 bases clipped from V and 4 bases from J, the junction kept 4 bases outside the gene matches.

Here the CDR3 reads CASSLSGKLGEQFF. DNA for the CDR3: TGTGCCAGCAGCCTCTCGGGAAAGCTCGGTGAGCAGTTCTTC. The J gene is TRBJ2-1, the V gene TRBV11-3; possible D gene TRBD2, 5 bases. Germline V gene data show CDR1 as SGHNT and CDR2 as YENEEA. The ends were cut back, 5 bases at V and 9 bases at J, with 17 bases in the middle. The CDR3 totals 14 residues.

This chain connects TRBV30 to TRBJ1-6; D ambiguous. V was trimmed by 0 bases and J by 1 base, leaving 10 bases between them. Per germline, CDR1 GTSNPN and CDR2 SVGIG (reference sequence). The CDR3 is made up of 16 amino acids. CDR3 sequence: CAWSVLGFSYNSPLHF. The CDR3 DNA reads TGTGCCTGGAGTGTACTCGGGTTTTCCTATAATTCACCCCTCCACTTT.

This clone was counted a single time. Other DNA sequences from this sample encode an identical CDR3 as well. The chain recombines TRBV30 with TRBJ1-6; D unresolved. This CDR3 region has 13 residues. V was trimmed by 2 bases and J by 7 bases, leaving 9 bases between them. The germline CDR1 and CDR2 sequences are GTSNPN and SVGIG (reference sequence). CDR3 DNA sequence: TGTGCCTGGAGTCGGCAGGAGAATTCACCCCTCCACTTT. It codes for CAWSRQENSPLHF.

Note on this clone: Distinct nucleotide sequences in the sample also encode this CDR3. The V and J genes are TRBV9 and TRBJ1-5; D perhaps matches TRBD1 (5 bases). The CDR3 contains 15 residues. V lost 3 bases, J lost 3 bases, and 13 bases lay in between. Looked up from germline, CDR1 is SGDLS and CDR2 is YYNGEE. CDR3 residues: CASSGGQGLNQPQHF. CDR3 bases: TGTGCCAGCAGCGGGGGTCAGGGCCTCAATCAGCCCCAGCATTTT.

This clone was observed a few times. The chain is built from TRBV7-4 and TRBJ1-5, with 7 bases that match TRBD1. The CDR3 is 18 residues long. CDR1 SGHVT and CDR2 SQSDAQ come from the germline V gene. The junction had 14 bases not matched to a gene; V was cut back by 6 bases and J by 0 bases. The CDR3 loop is CASSLRGDRPYSNQPQHF. In DNA form, the CDR3 reads TGTGCCAGCAGTCTTAGGGGGGACAGACCCTATAGCAATCAGCCCCAGCATTTT.

The CDR3 sequence is CASKTGSQREQFF. The CDR3 DNA reads TGTGCCAGCAAAACAGGTTCCCAGAGGGAGCAGTTCTTC. The V and J genes are TRBV3-1 (or the pseudogene TRBV3-2) and TRBJ2-1, with a tentative D call TRBD1 (5 bases). Per the germline V gene, CDR1 is LGHDT and CDR2 is YNNKEL (reference sequence). The V end lost 7 bases, the J end lost 10 bases, and 17 bases lay between the germline ends. The CDR3 covers 13 residues.

This clone turned up a few times. The gene calls are TRBV15 and TRBJ2-7, with D tentatively TRBD1 (6 bases). The CDR3 extends over 15 amino acids. Trimming shortened V by 0 bases and J by 6 bases, and 15 bases separated the two germline ends. Germline V CDR1 and CDR2: LNHNV, YYDKDF (reference sequence). The CDR3 here is CATSRDRAGVGEQYF. Here the CDR3 DNA reads TGTGCCACCAGCAGAGACCGGGCAGGGGTAGGCGAGCAGTACTTC.

The V gene is TRBV5-4, the J gene TRBJ2-4, with 7 bases lining up with TRBD1. This CDR3 spans 17 amino acids. Germline V gives CDR1 SGHNT, CDR2 YYREEE (reference sequence). V dropped 1 base and J dropped 0; count of bases not matched to a gene: 7. CDR3 nucleotide sequence: TGTGCCAGCAGCTTGCAACAGGGGACCTTAGCCAAAAACATTCAGTACTTC. Its translation is CASSLQQGTLAKNIQYF.

This clone was seen only once. The chain uses TRBV5-1 and TRBJ2-5, with no clear D. The CDR3 spans 15 residues. V lost 0 bases and J 4 bases, leaving 13 bases between the germline ends. Looked up from germline, CDR1 is SGHRS and CDR2 is YFSETQ. The CDR3 is CASSLALGYGETQYF. CDR3 DNA sequence: TGCGCCAGCAGCTTGGCCCTGGGGTACGGAGAGACCCAGTACTTC.